Shown below are 15 T cell receptor beta chains from a single sample sequenced in a study of blood T cell repertoires in COVID-19. The table came from immunoSEQ multiplex PCR; TCRdb's copy has only in-frame clones and leaves some out. The profile covers roughly 150,000 clones, with 85% to 90% appearing a single time and 2.5% to 3% taken by the ten largest. The material sequenced was peripheral blood. These receptors were taken from a woman older than 75 with COVID-19, enrolled during active disease.

This sequence joins TRBV27 and TRBJ1-1, with D possibly TRBD1 on 6 matching bases. The ends were cut back, 2 bases at V and 5 bases at J, with 15 bases in the middle. The CDR3 is made up of 15 amino acids. Germline assignment: CDR1 MNHEY and CDR2 SMNVEV (reference sequence). The chain's CDR3 is CASSLAQGGGTEAFF. For the CDR3, the DNA is TGTGCCAGCAGTTTAGCACAGGGAGGGGGGACTGAAGCTTTCTTT.

This clone was counted a single time. The chain joins TRBV14 to TRBJ2-2; TRBD2 matches at 9 bases. The V gene end was trimmed by 0 bases and the J gene end by 5 bases; junction bases not matched to a gene: 10. CDR3 length: 18 residues. Germline assignment: CDR1 SGHDN and CDR2 FVKESK. CDR3 amino acids: CASSQDEVLAGPTGELFF. The CDR3 DNA reads as TGTGCCAGCAGCCAAGATGAGGTACTAGCGGGCCCTACCGGGGAGCTGTTTTTT.

The rearrangement joins TRBV28 to TRBJ1-4; 10 positions agree with TRBD1. The CDR3 extends over 13 amino acids. Trimming took 4 bases from V and 8 from J; bases not matched to a gene: 1. The germline V gene encodes CDR1 MDHEN and CDR2 SYDVKM. The CDR3 nucleotides are TGTGCCAGCAGTTGGGGACAGGGGGAAAAACTGTTTTTT. Its translation: CASSWGQGEKLFF.

The chain carries TRBV11-1 and TRBJ2-2; 8 positions agree with TRBD2. V was pared by 5 bases and J by 2 bases, with 4 bases of the junction left unmatched. Per the germline V gene, CDR1 is SGHAT and CDR2 is FQDESV (reference sequence). The CDR3 spans 15 residues. CDR3 sequence reads: CASSHSGANTGELFF. In DNA form, the CDR3 reads TGTGCCAGCAGCCATAGCGGGGCTAACACCGGGGAGCTGTTTTTT.

The chain joins TRBV10-3 to TRBJ2-6; TRBD1 matches 8 bases. Unmatched junction bases numbered 9, after V lost 10 bases and J lost 1 base. Germline values: CDR1 ENHRY, CDR2 SYGVKD. The CDR3 consists of 16 residues. The CDR3 region is CATKGQGKSGANVLTF. The CDR3 nucleotides read TGTGCCACTAAAGGACAGGGTAAATCTGGGGCCAACGTCCTGACTTTC.

In its sample, this clone was seen once. V is TRBV15 and J is TRBJ1-2, with 9 positions matching TRBD1. From germline, CDR1 is LNHNV and CDR2 YYDKDF (reference sequence). Trimming took 7 bases from V and 8 from J; bases not matched to a gene: 8. The CDR3 runs 13 residues. In nucleotides, the CDR3 is TGTGCCACCACCAGGGACAGGGAAGGCGGCTACACCTTC. Translated: CATTRDREGGYTF.

The CDR3 is CASSPITAVLNYGYTF. CDR3 nucleotides: TGTGCCAGCAGCCCCATTACAGCGGTTTTAAACTATGGCTACACCTTC. The chain employs TRBV7-8 and TRBJ1-2; D unresolved. Deletions cut 5 bases from V and 2 bases from J, with 18 bases between. The CDR3 is made up of 16 amino acids. Germline V gives CDR1 SGHVS, CDR2 FQNEAQ.

CDR3 DNA: TGTGCCAGCAGCTTCGACTATAACAATGAGCAGTTCTTC. This translates into CASSFDYNNEQFF. The rearrangement uses TRBV11-3 and TRBJ2-1, with a weak D call TRBD2 (5 bases). There are 13 residues in the CDR3. CDR1 is SGHNT and CDR2 is YENEEA in the germline V gene. Between the trimmed V and J ends, which lost 3 bases and 5 bases, there was a span of 8 bases.

The chain uses TRBV27 and TRBJ2-2; D remains ambiguous. The CDR3 runs 15 residues. The germline CDR1 and CDR2 sequences are MNHEY and SMNVEV (reference sequence). The V and J ends lost 3 bases and 6 bases respectively, with 14 bases between them. The CDR3 loop is CASSFLTGWAGELFF. CDR3 nucleotide sequence: TGTGCCAGCAGTTTCCTGACGGGTTGGGCCGGGGAGCTGTTTTTT.

V gene TRBV4-3 combines with J gene TRBJ1-1; the match to TRBD1 covers 8 bases. The CDR3 has 15 amino acids. Germline assignment: CDR1 LGHNA and CDR2 YSLEER. With V trimmed by 4 bases and J by 0 bases, 4 bases remained unmatched. CDR3 in amino acids: CASSPGGKMNTEAFF. DNA of the CDR3: TGCGCCAGCAGCCCAGGGGGCAAGATGAACACTGAAGCTTTCTTT.

There are a few counts of this clone. The rearrangement uses TRBV6-2 or TRBV6-3 and TRBJ1-4, with TRBD1 as a possible D gene (6 bases). Trimming shortened V by 5 bases and J by 8 bases, and 21 bases separated the two germline ends. The CDR3 has 16 amino acids. Per the germline V gene, CDR1 is MNHEY and CDR2 is SVGEGT. Here the CDR3 reads CASSRGTTGSNEKLFF. The CDR3 bases are TGTGCCAGCAGTAGGGGTACGACAGGAAGTAACGAAAAACTGTTTTTT.

The chain recombines TRBV28 with TRBJ1-2, with a tentative D call TRBD1 (5 bases). This CDR3 is built from 13 residues. Germline assignment: CDR1 MDHEN and CDR2 SYDVKM. V was clipped by 5 bases and J by 8 bases, with 15 bases between them. DNA of the CDR3: TGTGCCAGCAGTCGCAGGGACTTGGACGGCTACACCTTC. Translating it yields CASSRRDLDGYTF.

DNA for the CDR3: TGTGCCAGCAAGGAACAGGGTGACACCGGGGAGCTGTTTTTT. It translates to CASKEQGDTGELFF. This chain uses TRBV2 with TRBJ2-2; a weak D match, TRBD1 (6 bases). CDR1 and CDR2 from the germline V gene are SNHLY and FYNNEI. This CDR3 spans 14 amino acids. The V end lost 7 bases, the J end lost 3 bases, and 12 bases lay between the germline ends.

The chain recombines TRBV6-1 with TRBJ1-4; perhaps TRBD1 as D (5 bases). Trimming cost V 1 base and J 5 bases, with 11 bases left between them. This CDR3 spans 15 amino acids. The germline CDR1 and CDR2 sequences are MNHNS and SASEGT. The CDR3 is CASSEVGGANEKLFF. The CDR3 DNA reads TGTGCCAGCAGTGAAGTAGGTGGGGCAAATGAAAAACTGTTTTTT.

CDR3 amino acids: CASSFGGNLMNTEAFF. In DNA form, the CDR3 reads TGTGCCAGCAGTTTTGGAGGGAATCTGATGAACACTGAAGCTTTCTTT. V usage is TRBV27 and J usage is TRBJ1-1; D remains unclear. Germline V gene sequence: CDR1 MNHEY, CDR2 SMNVEV (reference sequence). This CDR3 contains 16 residues. The V gene lost 3 bases and the J gene lost 0 bases, with 14 bases spanning the gap.